The 15 T cell receptor beta chains listed next were all sequenced from one sample in a study of T-cell memory formation after mild COVID-19. TCRdb independently ran MiXCR on the 5' RACE reads; one entry per CDR3 protein. The sample includes around 200,000 distinct CDR3 sequences, 16% of them seen just once. Sample: PBMCs or a T cell subset sorted from them (not recorded which). Every receptor here comes from an adult woman who had mild COVID-19 (a few samples of this study predate the infection). Cell type and time point are not known.

This clonotype came up a few times. The junction differs from germline at one of its ends, possibly a read error. This chain links TRBV14 with TRBJ2-3; 9 nucleotides line up with TRBD1. Germline CDR1 reads SGHDN; CDR2 reads FVKESK. The CDR3 length is 16 residues. The CDR3 reads CASRPTGTGSIDTQYF. CDR3 in DNA: TGTGCCAGCCGACCGACCGGGACAGGGAGCATAGATACGCAGTATTTT. Filled out from reference TRBV14 and TRBJ2-3, the complete variable domain reads EAGVTQFPSHSVIEKGQTVTLRCDPISGHDNLYWYRRVMGKEIKFLLHFVKESKQDESGMPNNRFLAERTGGTYSTLKVQPAELEDSGVYFCASRPTGTGSIDTQYFGPGTRLTVL.

This clonotype has only a few counts. The chain links TRBV14 to TRBJ2-7, with 8 positions matching TRBD1. Germline CDR1 is SGHDN and CDR2 is FVKESK. J lost 2 bases, V lost 2 bases, and 5 bases had no gene match. The CDR3 is made up of 15 amino acids. Here the CDR3 DNA reads TGTGCCAGCAGCCAATTGCTGACAGGGGCCTACGAGCAGTACTTC. This sequence encodes CASSQLLTGAYEQYF.

The chain has TRBV6-2 or TRBV6-3 and TRBJ2-7, with 15 bases fitting TRBD2. The CDR3 extends over 16 amino acids. The germline V gene has CDR1 MNHEY and CDR2 SVGEGT. After removal of 4 bases from V and 3 bases from J, the junction contained 4 bases not matched to a gene. CDR3 sequence (DNA): TGTGCCAGCAGTTCCTGGGGACTAGCGGGAGGCTACGAGCAGTACTTC. Its translation: CASSSWGLAGGYEQYF.

There are a few counts of this clonotype. V and J are TRBV24-1 and TRBJ2-1; weak D call: TRBD2 (5 bases). The CDR3 is 15 amino acids. Germline V gene lookup returns CDR1 KGHDR and CDR2 SFDVKD. V was cut by 3 bases and J by 0 bases, with 8 bases left in between. In nucleotides, the CDR3 is TGTGCCACCAGTGATCCAAGCGGCTCCTACAATGAGCAGTTCTTC. This sequence encodes CATSDPSGSYNEQFF.

The chain recombines TRBV10-3 with TRBJ2-1; TRBD1 matches 7 bases. Unmatched junction bases numbered 9, after V lost 4 bases and J lost 9 bases. CDR3 length: 14 residues. Germline V lookup: CDR1 ENHRY, CDR2 SYGVKD. The CDR3 spells CAISAETGFSEQFF. CDR3 in DNA: TGTGCCATCAGTGCTGAGACAGGGTTTAGTGAGCAGTTCTTC.

This clonotype showed up just a few times. J is TRBJ2-3 and V is TRBV27; 8 bases map to TRBD2. Trimming at V came to 7 bases and at J to 0 bases, leaving 9 bases not matched to a gene. CDR1 is MNHEY and CDR2 is SMNVEV in the germline V gene (reference sequence). The length of the CDR3 is 16 residues. DNA of the CDR3: TGTGCCAGCACCAGAGGGACTAGACTGAGCACAGATACGCAGTATTTT. Translation: CASTRGTRLSTDTQYF.

This clonotype appeared a few times. The chain couples TRBV5-1 to TRBJ2-6; tentatively, D is TRBD1 or TRBD2 (6 bases each). V shed 4 bases and J shed 0 bases, with 11 bases lying between them. The CDR3 spans 16 residues. The V gene's germline CDR1 is SGHRS and CDR2 YFSETQ. CDR3 nucleotide sequence: TGCGCCAGCAGCGCGGGACACAGCTCTGGGGCCAACGTCCTGACTTTC. As protein: CASSAGHSSGANVLTF.

This sequence joins TRBV6-6 and TRBJ1-5, with D possibly being TRBD1 (6 bases). CDR3 length: 12 amino acids. The V end lost 8 bases, the J end lost 4 bases, and 9 bases lay between the germline ends. Germline V CDR1 and CDR2: MNHNY, SVGAGI (reference sequence). The DNA of the CDR3 is TGTGCCAGCGCAGGGGTTAATCAGCCCCAGCATTTT. Translated, it gives CASAGVNQPQHF.

The table lists this clonotype with a few counts. The chain combines TRBV6-5 with TRBJ2-7, with a weak D call TRBD1 (6 bases). V lost 3 bases, J lost 1 base, and 10 bases lay in between. Germline V gives CDR1 MNHEY, CDR2 SVGAGI. This CDR3 comprises 14 residues. The CDR3 DNA sequence: TGTGCCAGCAGTTATTACGACAGGTCCTACGAGCAGTACTTC. Its translation: CASSYYDRSYEQYF.

This sequence joins TRBV20-1 and TRBJ2-7; 8 positions agree with TRBD2. V lost 2 bases to trimming and J lost 3 bases; unmatched junction nucleotides: 6. CDR3 size: 14 residues. Germline V gives CDR1 DFQATT, CDR2 SNEGSKA (reference sequence). CDR3 DNA sequence: TGCAGTGCTAGAATGAGCGGGAGCCTCTACGAGCAGTACTTC. Its protein product is CSARMSGSLYEQYF.

The genes are TRBV7-7 and TRBJ2-7; 9 bases are shared with TRBD1. Unmatched junction bases numbered 8, after V lost 5 bases and J lost 3 bases. Germline CDR1 is SSHAT and CDR2 is FNYEAQ (reference sequence). The CDR3 sequence is 15 residues long. The CDR3 DNA follows: TGTGCCAGCAGCCCTTCCGGGACAGGGCTCTACGAGCAGTACTTC. Protein sequence: CASSPSGTGLYEQYF.

Of note for this clonotype: One end of the junction does not line up with germline, which may come from a read error. The CDR3 sequence is CAGSQVSGRGRTEAFF. The CDR3 nucleotides read TGTGCCGGCAGCCAAGTATCGGGAAGGGGGCGCACTGAAGCTTTCTTT. The genes are TRBV4-2 and TRBJ1-1; 7 nucleotides align to TRBD1. The CDR3 contains 16 residues. CDR1 and CDR2 from the germline V gene are LGHNA and YNFKEQ.

The chain joins TRBV6-1 to TRBJ2-7; the D gene is possibly TRBD1 (6 bases). The CDR3 loop spans 14 amino acids. The germline gives CDR1 MNHNS, CDR2 SASEGT. V was trimmed by 7 bases and J by 6 bases, leaving 19 bases between them. CDR3 DNA: TGTGCCAGCATCACCTCAGGGGTTTTAGGCGAGCAGTACTTC. Protein sequence: CASITSGVLGEQYF.

This clonotype was counted a few times. V usage is TRBV9 and J usage is TRBJ2-1; D perhaps matches TRBD2 (6 bases). The CDR3 extends over 15 amino acids. Trimming shortened V by 0 bases and J by 8 bases, and 15 bases separated the two germline ends. Germline CDR1 and CDR2: SGDLS and YYNGEE. CDR3 protein: CASSVDAGSIDEQFF. The CDR3 region has the DNA TGTGCCAGCAGCGTAGACGCGGGATCTATCGATGAGCAGTTCTTC.

Only a few counts were recorded for this clonotype. The rearrangement joins TRBV4-2 to TRBJ2-2; D is unresolved. This CDR3 is built from 18 residues. Between the trimmed V and J ends, which lost 0 bases and 4 bases, there was a span of 18 bases. Looked up from germline, CDR1 is LGHNA and CDR2 is YNFKEQ. This CDR3 is CASSQDPRPSLGTGELFF. CDR3 DNA: TGTGCCAGCAGCCAAGATCCCCGACCCAGCTTGGGCACCGGGGAGCTGTTTTTT.